Below are 21 T cell receptor beta chains sequenced from a single sample in a study of blood T cell repertoires in COVID-19. The assay was immunoSEQ multiplex PCR, and TCRdb's table has in-frame clones only and misses some. The sample gives approximately 200,000 clones, just under 90% of which show up once; roughly 3% is in the top ten. Sequenced input: peripheral blood. Every receptor here comes from a man younger than 40 with COVID-19, enrolled during active disease.

The gene calls are TRBV28 and TRBJ1-1; TRBD1 is a possible D gene (6 bases). In germline, CDR1 is MDHEN, CDR2 SYDVKM. The V and J ends lost 7 bases and 4 bases respectively, with 13 bases between them. The CDR3 has 13 amino acids. This chain's CDR3 is CASTRTAITEAFF. The DNA of the CDR3 is TGTGCCAGCACGCGGACAGCTATCACTGAAGCTTTCTTT.

J is TRBJ2-1 and V is TRBV4-2; 12 positions agree with TRBD1. The CDR3 covers 17 residues. Germline V lookup: CDR1 LGHNA, CDR2 YNFKEQ. J was trimmed by 10 bases and V by 1 base; bases with no gene match: 11. The CDR3, as DNA: TGTGCCAGCAGCCAAGTTCCCGCCGGGACAGGGGGCGAAGAGCAGTTCTTC. It yields the protein CASSQVPAGTGGEEQFF.

The CDR3 region has the DNA TGTGCCAGCTCACCGGGACACAAGAACACTGAAGCTTTCTTT. This sequence encodes CASSPGHKNTEAFF. V and J are TRBV18 and TRBJ1-1, with a possible D match to TRBD1 (6 bases). V was cut by 3 bases and J by 1 base, with 9 bases left in between. Germline values: CDR1 KGHSH, CDR2 LQKENI. The CDR3 sequence is 14 residues long.

The V call is TRBV14, the J call TRBJ1-2; TRBD1 matches 9 bases. The CDR3 is 16 amino acids. The V gene end was trimmed by 0 bases and the J gene end by 2 bases; junction bases not matched to a gene: 4. Germline CDR1 is SGHDN and CDR2 is FVKESK. The CDR3 spells CASSQDKDRGNYGYTF. In DNA, the CDR3 is TGTGCCAGCAGCCAAGACAAGGACAGGGGAAACTATGGCTACACCTTC.

The V call is TRBV5-4, the J call TRBJ2-1; no definite D call. Per germline, CDR1 SGHNT and CDR2 YYREEE (reference sequence). Trimming left V 0 bases short and J 6 bases short, with 7 bases between. The length of the CDR3 is 13 residues. CDR3 loop: CASSLVASNEQFF. As DNA, the CDR3 is TGTGCCAGCAGCTTGGTCGCGAGCAATGAGCAGTTCTTC.

The DNA of the CDR3 is TGCGCCAGCAGCCCCCTGGGCAGATACGAGCAGTACTTC. Amino acid sequence: CASSPLGRYEQYF. V usage is TRBV5-1 and J usage is TRBJ2-7; no definite D call. V was pared by 4 bases and J by 4 bases, with 12 bases between. The germline V gene has CDR1 SGHRS and CDR2 YFSETQ. CDR3 size: 13 residues.

This clone was recorded once. This chain uses TRBV19 with TRBJ2-5; TRBD2 matches at 7 bases. There are 15 residues in the CDR3. Germline V lookup: CDR1 LNHDA, CDR2 SQIVND (reference sequence). Trimming removed 2 bases from V and 6 bases from J; junction bases left unmatched: 9. The CDR3 spells CASSISPGGGKTQYF. The CDR3 DNA sequence: TGTGCCAGTAGTATATCACCGGGAGGCGGGAAGACCCAGTACTTC. Complete variable domain (other parts from reference TRBV19 and TRBJ2-5): DGGITQSPKYLFRKEGQNVTLSCEQNLNHDAMYWYRQDPGQGLRLIYYSQIVNDFQKGDIAEGYSVSREKKESFPLTVTSAQKNPTAFYLCASSISPGGGKTQYFGPGTRLLVL.

A word on this clone: One end of the junction fails to match germline, which may point to a read error. V and J are TRBV3-1 (or the pseudogene TRBV3-2) and TRBJ1-2, with unresolved D. Germline values: CDR1 LGHDT, CDR2 YNNKEL (reference sequence). This CDR3 has 12 residues. The CDR3 DNA is TGTGCCAGCAGCCCCGCCTCAAGTGGGCGAGCCTTC. Amino acid sequence: CASSPASSGRAF.

This chain joins TRBV7-9 and TRBJ2-7, with D possibly matching TRBD2 (5 bases). Between the trimmed V and J ends, which lost 5 bases and 7 bases, there was a span of 15 bases. Germline V gene lookup returns CDR1 SEHNR and CDR2 FQNEAQ (reference sequence). CDR3 length equals 13 residues. CDR3 bases: TGTGCCAGCAGCCGGACCTTAAGGAGGGAGCAGTACTTC. It translates to CASSRTLRREQYF.

Ten or more counts support this clone. This CDR3 reads CASSEGLASGEQFF. The CDR3 region has the DNA TGTGCCAGCAGCGAGGGACTTGCCTCAGGTGAGCAGTTCTTC. This sequence joins TRBV9 and TRBJ2-1; D is possibly TRBD2 (6 bases). The CDR3 spans 14 residues. V was trimmed by 3 bases and J by 9 bases, leaving 16 bases between them. Germline values: CDR1 SGDLS, CDR2 YYNGEE.

The chain employs TRBV4-2 and TRBJ2-7; D gene unclear. V shed 1 base and J shed 1 base, with 5 bases lying between them. The CDR3 loop spans 13 amino acids. CDR1 and CDR2 (germline): LGHNA, YNFKEQ. The chain's CDR3 is CASSQGSSYEQYF. CDR3 in DNA: TGTGCCAGCAGCCAAGGTTCGTCCTACGAGCAGTACTTC.

This clone has just one count. This rearrangement joins TRBV5-1 to TRBJ1-1, with 10 bases matching TRBD1. This CDR3 is built from 16 residues. Unmatched junction bases numbered 8, after V lost 5 bases and J lost 1 base. CDR1 SGHRS and CDR2 YFSETQ come from the germline V gene. The chain's CDR3 is CASRPGQGEKNTEAFF. DNA of the CDR3: TGCGCCAGCAGACCCGGACAGGGGGAGAAGAACACTGAAGCTTTCTTT.

This chain joins TRBV21-1 and TRBJ1-2; the table's TRBD1 call for D was not verified on the DNA. TRBV21-1 is described as a pseudogene. This CDR3 has 14 amino acids. The DNA of the CDR3 is TGTGCCAGCGCTACCACAGGGTTCCCATTTGGCTACACCTTC. It encodes CASATTGFPFGYTF.

V usage is TRBV27 and J usage is TRBJ2-1; TRBD2 might be the D (6 bases). V lost 6 bases and J 0 bases, leaving 12 bases between the germline ends. In germline, CDR1 is MNHEY, CDR2 SMNVEV (reference sequence). The CDR3 covers 15 residues. The CDR3 protein is CASRPGLSSYNEQFF. The CDR3 nucleotides read TGTGCCAGCAGACCGGGACTGAGCTCCTACAATGAGCAGTTCTTC.

V gene TRBV19 combines with J gene TRBJ1-2; D is unclear. From germline, CDR1 is LNHDA and CDR2 SQIVND (reference sequence). CDR3 length: 12 amino acids. Trimming stripped 5 bases from V and 4 bases from J, with 8 bases between. The CDR3 spells CASSPNVYGYTF. The CDR3 DNA reads as TGTGCCAGTAGTCCTAACGTCTATGGCTACACCTTC.

In this sample, this clone turned up a few times. The rearrangement joins TRBV3-1 (or the pseudogene TRBV3-2) to TRBJ1-6; 8 bases agree with TRBD1. The CDR3 covers 13 residues. The germline gives CDR1 LGHDT, CDR2 YNNKEL (reference sequence). Losses at the gene ends were 7 bases for V and 12 bases for J; bases not matched to a gene: 8. As DNA, the CDR3 is TGTGCCAGCAACGGAGACAGGGGTCTACCCCTCCACTTT. Protein: CASNGDRGLPLHF.

The chain is built from TRBV11-2 and TRBJ1-2, with a possible D match to TRBD1 (6 bases). This CDR3 has 15 amino acids. Germline lookup yields CDR1 SGHAT and CDR2 FQNNGV. V was cut by 3 bases and J by 0 bases, with 11 bases left in between. CDR3 DNA: TGTGCCAGCAGCTTGAGACAGGCTGCTAACTATGGCTACACCTTC. Protein sequence: CASSLRQAANYGYTF.

This chain joins TRBV5-1 and TRBJ1-6, with a possible D match to TRBD1 (6 bases). CDR1 is SGHRS, CDR2 YFSETQ, per germline. There are 14 residues in the CDR3. Trimming pared 3 bases from V and 10 bases from J, leaving 14 bases between. The CDR3 region has the DNA TGCGCCAGCAGCTCGGACAGTCCGGGGTCACCCCTCCACTTT. It specifies CASSSDSPGSPLHF.

This chain uses TRBV24-1 with TRBJ2-2; D call uncertain. In germline, CDR1 is KGHDR, CDR2 SFDVKD. CDR3 length: 13 residues. V lost 3 bases and J lost 4, with 5 bases in between. CDR3 in amino acids: CATSDVVTGELFF. The CDR3 DNA reads as TGTGCCACCAGTGATGTAGTCACCGGGGAGCTGTTTTTT.

This clone has only a few counts. The rearrangement uses TRBV7-2 and TRBJ1-5; 8 bases are shared with TRBD1. CDR3 length: 14 residues. The V segment lost 5 bases and the J segment 4 bases; nucleotides outside the gene matches: 4. Looked up from germline, CDR1 is SGHTA and CDR2 is FQGNSA. CDR3 nucleotide sequence: TGTGCCAGCAGCCCCCGGACAGGGAATCAGCCCCAGCATTTT. As protein: CASSPRTGNQPQHF. The full variable domain, rest sourced from reference TRBV7-2 and TRBJ1-5, is GAGVSQSPSNKVTEKGKDVELRCDPISGHTALYWYRQSLGQGLEFLIYFQGNSAPDKSGLPSDRFSAERTGGSVSTLTIQRTQQEDSAVYLCASSPRTGNQPQHFGDGTRLSIL.

This clone was counted once. This sequence joins TRBV5-1 and TRBJ1-2, with a tentative D call TRBD1 (6 bases). In germline, CDR1 is SGHRS, CDR2 YFSETQ. Trimming took off 6 bases at V and 2 bases at J, with 14 bases between the two ends. The CDR3 consists of 14 residues. Here the CDR3 DNA reads TGCGCCAGCAAGACGACAGGAGCAAACTATGGCTACACCTTC. This translates into CASKTTGANYGYTF.